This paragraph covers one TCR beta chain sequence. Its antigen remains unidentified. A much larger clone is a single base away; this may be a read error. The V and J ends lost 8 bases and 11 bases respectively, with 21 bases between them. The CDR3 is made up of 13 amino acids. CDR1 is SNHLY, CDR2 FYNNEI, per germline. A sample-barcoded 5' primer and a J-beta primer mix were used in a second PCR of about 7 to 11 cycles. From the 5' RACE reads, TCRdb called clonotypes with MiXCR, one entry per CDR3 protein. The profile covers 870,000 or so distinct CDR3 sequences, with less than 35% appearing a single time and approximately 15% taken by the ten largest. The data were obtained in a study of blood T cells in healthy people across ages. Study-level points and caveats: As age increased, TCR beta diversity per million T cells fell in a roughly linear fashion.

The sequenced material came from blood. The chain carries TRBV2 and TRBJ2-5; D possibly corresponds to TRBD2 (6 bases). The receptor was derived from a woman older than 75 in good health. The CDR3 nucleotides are TGTGCCAGCGGGGCAGGGTTGAGGAGGGAGCAGTACTTC. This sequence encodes CASGAGLRREQYF. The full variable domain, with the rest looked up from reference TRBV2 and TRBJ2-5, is EPEVTQTPSHQVTQMGQEVILRCVPISNHLYFYWYRQILGQKVEFLVSFYNNEISEKSEIFDDQFSVERPDGSNFTLKIRSTKLEDSAMYFCASGAGLRREQYFGPGTRLLVL.